The rows below give T cell receptor beta chains drawn from one sample of a study of control samples from healthy donors and cancer patients. Only in-frame clones appear in the TCRdb table, and some are missing; sequencing was by immunoSEQ multiplex PCR. The sample has about 170,000 clones, 91% seen once. Sequenced: blood. Every receptor here comes from a woman aged 25-40 years in good health. Each CDR3 is given without its conserved first and last residue.

V gene: TRBV28
CDR3 protein: ASMTVQETQY

V gene: TRBV28
CDR3 protein: ASSLGRAYYGYT

V gene: TRBV6-5
CDR3 protein: ASSYSRVSMNTEAF

V gene: TRBV14
CDR3 protein: ASSQDSLNEQF

V gene: TRBV12-5
CDR3 protein: ASGPTSTSTDTQY

V gene: TRBV28
CDR3 protein: ASTTDVSSNQPQH

V gene: TRBV6-5
CDR3 protein: ASRGDNSNQPQH

V gene: TRBV24-1
CDR3 protein: ATSAGSSYEQY

V gene: TRBV24-1
CDR3 protein: ATSDGYTTDTQY

V gene: TRBV11-3
CDR3 protein: ASSYPTGGETQY

V gene: TRBV30
CDR3 protein: AWRAGSSGNTIY

V gene: TRBV10-2
CDR3 protein: ASSLAGSPEQY

V gene: TRBV7-2
CDR3 protein: ASSLVGGNNEQF

V gene: TRBV29-1
CDR3 protein: SVDSRGNTEAF

V gene: TRBV6-5
CDR3 protein: ASRGAESNNEQF

V gene: TRBV30
CDR3 protein: AWSAWGSNQPQH

V gene: TRBV15
CDR3 protein: ATGGTGRQETQY

V gene: TRBV7-9
CDR3 protein: AGSPGTSKNIQY

V gene: TRBV11-2
CDR3 protein: ASSFGTSGRGDTQY

V gene: TRBV19
CDR3 protein: ASSIVGGRGFNEQF

V gene: TRBV10-3
CDR3 protein: AISDYNYSGNTIY

V gene: TRBV6-5
CDR3 protein: ASSFGQGVSGYT

V gene: TRBV27
CDR3 protein: ASSFRLAGVNEQF

V gene: TRBV27
CDR3 protein: ASRDRDSYGYT

V gene: TRBV28
CDR3 protein: ASSLVRGYYEQY

V gene: TRBV5-6
CDR3 protein: ASSSVAEQF

V gene: TRBV12-3/TRBV12-4
CDR3 protein: ASSLGDNYGYT

V gene: TRBV9
CDR3 protein: ASSVPAGGTTDTQY

V gene: TRBV6-5
CDR3 protein: ASRTGTGGNTIY

V gene: TRBV4-1
CDR3 protein: ASSQEMTATYEQY

V gene: TRBV29-1
CDR3 protein: SVETGPEAF